This T cell receptor (beta chain) was captured by sequencing in a study of cytomegalovirus exposure and HLA in healthy donors. General study findings and limits: Versus the approximately 720-donor mean, an Asian-associated ancestry cluster reportedly showed fewer N-insertions in a later analysis. In a later analysis, specific HLA alleles were associated with 15,000 to 20,000 TCR beta sequences at a 0.05 false discovery rate. Later analysis identified a missense DCLRE1C variant that was linked to TCR beta V- and J-gene trimming.

On this clone: Its cognate antigen is unknown.

Vbeta (60) and Jbeta (13) primers were used in the PCR. Measured with immunoSEQ multiplex PCR; TCRdb has only the in-frame clones, and not every one. Of 45,000 to 65,000 clones detected, over 70% appear once; the ten largest clones hold roughly 2.9%. Trimming at V came to 3 bases and at J to 0 bases, leaving 8 bases not matched to a gene. This CDR3 region has 19 residues. Germline V lookup: CDR1 SGHNT, CDR2 YENEEA. Specimen: PBMCs. The TCR sequence derives from a man aged 18-30 years in good health and CMV-seronegative. The chain employs TRBV11-3 and TRBJ2-1; 13 bases align to TRBD2. CDR3 in amino acids: CASSLQTSGRTSSYNEQFF. CDR3 coding DNA: TGTGCCAGCAGCTTGCAGACTAGCGGGAGGACAAGCTCCTACAATGAGCAGTTCTTC.